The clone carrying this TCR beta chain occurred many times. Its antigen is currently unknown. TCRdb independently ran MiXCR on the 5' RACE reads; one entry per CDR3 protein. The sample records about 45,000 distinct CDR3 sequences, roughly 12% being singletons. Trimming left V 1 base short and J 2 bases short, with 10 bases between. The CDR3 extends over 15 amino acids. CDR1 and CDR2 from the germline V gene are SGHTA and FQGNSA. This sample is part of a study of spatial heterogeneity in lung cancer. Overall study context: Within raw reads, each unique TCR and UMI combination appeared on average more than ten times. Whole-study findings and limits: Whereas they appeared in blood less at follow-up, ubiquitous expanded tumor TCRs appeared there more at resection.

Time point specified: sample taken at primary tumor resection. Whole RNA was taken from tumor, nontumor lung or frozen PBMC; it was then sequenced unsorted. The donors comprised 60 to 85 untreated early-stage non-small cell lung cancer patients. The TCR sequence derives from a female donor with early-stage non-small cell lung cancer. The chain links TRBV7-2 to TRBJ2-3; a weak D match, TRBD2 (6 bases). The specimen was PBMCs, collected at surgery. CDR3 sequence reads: CASSLGAGITDTQYF. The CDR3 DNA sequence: TGTGCCAGCAGCTTAGGGGCGGGGATCACAGATACGCAGTATTTT.